Shown below are 14 T cell receptor beta chains from a single sample sequenced in a study of blood T cells in healthy people across ages. A sample-barcoded 5' primer and a J-beta primer mix were used in a second PCR of about 6 to 11 cycles. TCRdb passed the 5' RACE reads through MiXCR, listing each CDR3 protein once. The sample carries some 800,000 distinct CDR3 sequences, 25% recorded once. These same data were also listed under a study on T cells of mothers and their children.

The material sequenced was blood. The receptors stem from a boy younger than 18 in good health.

The chain has TRBV4-2 and TRBJ2-1; perhaps TRBD2 as D (5 bases). The CDR3 is 15 residues long. V gave up 0 bases and J gave up 7 bases, with 13 bases separating them. Per germline, CDR1 LGHNA and CDR2 YNFKEQ. The CDR3 DNA is TGTGCCAGCAGCCAAGAGGGAGTTCGCCTTAATGAGCAGTTCTTC. The encoded protein is CASSQEGVRLNEQFF.

V is TRBV25-1 and J is TRBJ2-7; the D is unclear. Trimming pared 2 bases from V and 2 bases from J, leaving 10 bases between. The CDR3 covers 14 residues. Germline V lookup: CDR1 MGHDK, CDR2 SYGVNS. This CDR3 reads CASSEGPATYEQYF. The DNA for the CDR3 is TGTGCCAGCAGTGAAGGCCCAGCAACCTACGAGCAGTACTTC.

This chain uses TRBV28 with TRBJ2-5, with D possibly being TRBD1 (6 bases). With 8 bases removed from V and 1 base from J, the gap between germline ends came to 11 bases. The CDR3 sequence is 13 residues long. In germline, CDR1 is MDHEN, CDR2 SYDVKM. The CDR3 reads CASEQGFQETQYF. In DNA, the CDR3 is TGTGCCAGCGAACAGGGTTTCCAAGAGACCCAGTACTTC.

The chain links TRBV6-4 to TRBJ2-1; D perhaps matches TRBD1 (5 bases). The V gene's germline CDR1 is MRHNA and CDR2 SNTAGT. The CDR3 runs 15 residues. The V end lost 5 bases, the J end lost 3 bases, and 14 bases lay between the germline ends. The CDR3 is CASSLSQGFYNEQFF. The CDR3 bases are TGTGCCAGCAGTCTCTCTCAGGGATTCTACAATGAGCAGTTCTTC.

There are a few counts of this clonotype. The V and J genes are TRBV6-4 and TRBJ1-2, with TRBD1 matching over 11 bases. The CDR3 consists of 16 residues. Germline loops: CDR1 MRHNA, CDR2 SNTAGT. The V and J ends lost 8 bases and 3 bases, in that order; junction bases with no gene match: 11. The CDR3 region has the DNA TGTGCCAGCCTACGAGAGGGGGACAGGGGGGACTATGGCTACACCTTC. Encoded protein: CASLREGDRGDYGYTF.

The chain employs TRBV6-5 and TRBJ2-5; no reliable D call. V was pared by 2 bases and J by 5 bases, with 12 bases between. Per the germline V gene, CDR1 is MNHEY and CDR2 is SVGAGI. This CDR3 is built from 14 residues. The CDR3 is CASSYRQAPETQYF. The CDR3, as DNA: TGTGCCAGCAGTTACCGGCAAGCCCCGGAGACCCAGTACTTC.

The V call is TRBV6-2 or TRBV6-3, the J call TRBJ1-5; D is unclear. There are 15 residues in the CDR3. Germline CDR1 and CDR2: MNHEY and SVGEGT. V shed 5 bases and J shed 2 bases, with 13 bases lying between them. The CDR3 DNA reads TGTGCCAGCAGTCGTGCCCGGCGGGGCAATCAGCCCCAGCATTTT. Its translation is CASSRARRGNQPQHF.

This clonotype was seen more than once but under ten times. The V and J genes are TRBV5-1 and TRBJ1-4; D gene uncertain. Germline V lookup: CDR1 SGHRS, CDR2 YFSETQ. Trimming took off 1 base at V and 0 bases at J, with 7 bases between the two ends. The CDR3 loop spans 15 amino acids. The CDR3 DNA reads TGCGCCAGCAGCTTGTGGGTGGCAACTAATGAAAAACTGTTTTTT. Its protein is CASSLWVATNEKLFF.

The chain combines TRBV4-3 with TRBJ2-1; 10 nucleotides align to TRBD1. The J call is doubtful: the DNA matches TRBJ2-7 better. Germline V CDR1 and CDR2: LGHNA, YSLEER. The CDR3 contains 15 residues. CDR3: CASSQVRGTGAEQYF. CDR3 nucleotides: TGCGCCAGCAGCCAAGTTAGAGGGACAGGGGCCGAGCAGTACTTC.

This clonotype was detected only a few times. The chain uses TRBV20-1 and TRBJ1-2; D gene unclear. This CDR3 comprises 12 residues. From germline, CDR1 is DFQATT and CDR2 SNEGSKA (reference sequence). Between the trimmed V and J ends, which lost 3 bases and 2 bases, there was a span of 7 bases. The CDR3 nucleotides are TGCAGTGCTAGTTCGGACAACTATGGCTACACCTTC. Translated, it gives CSASSDNYGYTF.

V usage is TRBV27 and J usage is TRBJ2-3; no reliable D call. CDR1 and CDR2 from the germline V gene are MNHEY and SMNVEV (reference sequence). V lost 5 bases, J lost 5 bases, and 11 bases lay in between. The CDR3 extends over 13 amino acids. CDR3 in DNA: TGTGCCAGCAGTCCTCCCCAAGGAGATACGCAGTATTTT. It translates to CASSPPQGDTQYF.

This clonotype occurred a few times. The chain has TRBV11-2 and TRBJ2-5, with D perhaps given as TRBD1 or TRBD2 (5 bases each). The DNA end favors TRBJ2-1, so the J call may be wrong. Germline V gene lookup returns CDR1 SGHAT and CDR2 FQNNGV. The CDR3 has 14 amino acids. The chain's CDR3 is CASSLGGTGAEQFF. For the CDR3, the DNA is TGTGCCAGCAGCTTAGGGGGAACCGGGGCCGAGCAGTTCTTC.

Ten or more counts support this clonotype. The V call is TRBV19, the J call TRBJ1-1; tentatively, D is TRBD1 (6 bases). The CDR3 contains 18 residues. Germline V gives CDR1 LNHDA, CDR2 SQIVND (reference sequence). Trimming pared 4 bases from V and 7 bases from J, leaving 28 bases between. The CDR3 DNA is TGTGCCAGTAGTACTAACCTGCCGGGACAAACTAAACTCAGTGAAGCTTTCTTT. Amino acid sequence: CASSTNLPGQTKLSEAFF.

The chain is built from TRBV20-1 and TRBJ2-5; TRBD1 agrees at 9 bases. The germline gives CDR1 DFQATT, CDR2 SNEGSKA (reference sequence). The J segment lost 1 base and the V segment lost 6 bases, leaving 6 bases of the junction unmatched. The CDR3 extends over 14 amino acids. CDR3 region: CSADRGGFQETQYF. DNA of the CDR3: TGCAGTGCAGACAGGGGGGGCTTCCAAGAGACCCAGTACTTC.